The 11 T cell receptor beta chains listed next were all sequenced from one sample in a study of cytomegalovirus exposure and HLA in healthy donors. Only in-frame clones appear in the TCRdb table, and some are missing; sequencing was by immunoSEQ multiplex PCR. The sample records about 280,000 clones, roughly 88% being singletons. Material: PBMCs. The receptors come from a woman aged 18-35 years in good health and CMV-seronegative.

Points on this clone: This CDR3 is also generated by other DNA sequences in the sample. In nucleotides, the CDR3 is TGTGCCAGCAGTCTCCTGGCCTCCTACGAGCAGTACTTC. Amino acid sequence: CASSLLASYEQYF. The chain employs TRBV28 and TRBJ2-7; D is unclear. The length of the CDR3 is 13 residues. The V end lost 5 bases, the J end lost 0 bases, and 8 bases lay between the germline ends. Germline lookup yields CDR1 MDHEN and CDR2 SYDVKM.

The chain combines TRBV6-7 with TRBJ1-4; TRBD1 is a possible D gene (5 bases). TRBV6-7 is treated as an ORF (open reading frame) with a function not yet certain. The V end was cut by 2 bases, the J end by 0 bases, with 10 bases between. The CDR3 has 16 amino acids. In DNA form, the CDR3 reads TGTGCCAGCAGTTACGGGGCTCCCGCAACTAATGAAAAACTGTTTTTT. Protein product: CASSYGAPATNEKLFF.

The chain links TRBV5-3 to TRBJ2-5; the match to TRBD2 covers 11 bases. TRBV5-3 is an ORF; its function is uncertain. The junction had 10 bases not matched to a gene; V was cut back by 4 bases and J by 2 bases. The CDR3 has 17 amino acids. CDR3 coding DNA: TGTGCCAGAAGCACGGCCGGGACTAGCGGAAAGCAAGAGACCCAGTACTTC. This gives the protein CARSTAGTSGKQETQYF.

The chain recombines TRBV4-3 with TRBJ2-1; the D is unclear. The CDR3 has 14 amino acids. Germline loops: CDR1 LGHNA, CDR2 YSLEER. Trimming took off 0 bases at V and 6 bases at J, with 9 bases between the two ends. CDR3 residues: CASSQDASLNEQFF. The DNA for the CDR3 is TGCGCCAGCAGCCAAGATGCAAGCCTCAATGAGCAGTTCTTC.

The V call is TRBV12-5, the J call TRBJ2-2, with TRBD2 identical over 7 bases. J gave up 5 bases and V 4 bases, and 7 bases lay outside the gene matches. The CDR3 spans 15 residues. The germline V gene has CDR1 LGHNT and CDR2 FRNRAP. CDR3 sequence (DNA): TGTGCTAGTGGTTGGGGCGGGAGAAGGACCGGGGAGCTGTTTTTT. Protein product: CASGWGGRRTGELFF.

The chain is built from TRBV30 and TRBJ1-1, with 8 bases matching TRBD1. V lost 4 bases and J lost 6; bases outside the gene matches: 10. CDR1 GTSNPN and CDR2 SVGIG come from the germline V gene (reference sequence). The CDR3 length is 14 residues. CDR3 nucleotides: TGTGCCTGGAAGACAGGGGAAACGTTAGCTGAAGCTTTCTTT. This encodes CAWKTGETLAEAFF.

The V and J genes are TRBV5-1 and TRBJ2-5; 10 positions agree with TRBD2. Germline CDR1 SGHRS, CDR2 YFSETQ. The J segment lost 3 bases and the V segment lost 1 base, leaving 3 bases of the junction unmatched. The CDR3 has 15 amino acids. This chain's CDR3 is CASSLTSGAEETQYF. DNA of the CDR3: TGCGCCAGCAGCTTGACTAGCGGGGCTGAAGAGACCCAGTACTTC. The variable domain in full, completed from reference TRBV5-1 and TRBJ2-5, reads KAGVTQTPRYLIKTRGQQVTLSCSPISGHRSVSWYQQTPGQGLQFLFEYFSETQRNKGNFPGRFSGRQFSNSRSEMNVSTLELGDSALYLCASSLTSGAEETQYFGPGTRLLVL.

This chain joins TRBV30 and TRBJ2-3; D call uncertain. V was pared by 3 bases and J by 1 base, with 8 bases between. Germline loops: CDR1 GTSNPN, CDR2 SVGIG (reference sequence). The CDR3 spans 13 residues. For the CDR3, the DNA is TGTGCCTGGAGCCTCTTTGGCACAGATACGCAGTATTTT. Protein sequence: CAWSLFGTDTQYF.

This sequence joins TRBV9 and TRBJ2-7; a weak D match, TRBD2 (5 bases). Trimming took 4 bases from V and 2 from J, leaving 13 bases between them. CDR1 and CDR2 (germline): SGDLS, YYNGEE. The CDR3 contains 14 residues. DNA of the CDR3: TGTGCCAGCAGCCCCCGGACTGGGACCTACGAGCAGTACTTC. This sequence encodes CASSPRTGTYEQYF.

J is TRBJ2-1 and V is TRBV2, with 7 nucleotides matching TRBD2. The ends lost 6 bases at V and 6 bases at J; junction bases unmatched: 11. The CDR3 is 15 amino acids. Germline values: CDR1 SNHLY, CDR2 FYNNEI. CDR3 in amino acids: CASSAGTTYSNEQFF. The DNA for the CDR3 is TGTGCCAGCAGCGCCGGGACTACTTATAGCAATGAGCAGTTCTTC. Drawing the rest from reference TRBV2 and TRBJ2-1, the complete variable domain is EPEVTQTPSHQVTQMGQEVILRCVPISNHLYFYWYRQILGQKVEFLVSFYNNEISEKSEIFDDQFSVERPDGSNFTLKIRSTKLEDSAMYFCASSAGTTYSNEQFFGPGTRLTVL.

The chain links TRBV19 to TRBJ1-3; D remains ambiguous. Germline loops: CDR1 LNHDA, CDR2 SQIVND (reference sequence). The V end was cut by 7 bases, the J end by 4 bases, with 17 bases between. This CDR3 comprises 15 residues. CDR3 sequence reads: CASTDWEAPGNTIYF. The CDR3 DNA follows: TGTGCCAGTACGGATTGGGAGGCGCCCGGAAACACCATATATTTT.